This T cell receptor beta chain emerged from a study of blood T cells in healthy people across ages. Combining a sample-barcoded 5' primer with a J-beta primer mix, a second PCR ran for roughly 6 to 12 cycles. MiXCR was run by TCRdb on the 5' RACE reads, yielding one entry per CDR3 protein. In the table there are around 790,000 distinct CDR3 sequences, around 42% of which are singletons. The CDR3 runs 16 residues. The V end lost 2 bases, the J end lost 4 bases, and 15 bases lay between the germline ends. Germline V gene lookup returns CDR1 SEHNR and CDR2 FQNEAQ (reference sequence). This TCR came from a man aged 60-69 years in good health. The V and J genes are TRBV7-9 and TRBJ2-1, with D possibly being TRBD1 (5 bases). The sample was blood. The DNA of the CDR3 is TGTGCCAGCAGCTTATACTCTACAGGATTATACAATGAGCAGTTCTTC. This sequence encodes CASSLYSTGLYNEQFF.